This paragraph reports one TCR beta chain. CDR3 length: 11 residues. Per germline, CDR1 SGHAT and CDR2 FQNNGV. Trimming stripped 5 bases from V and 10 bases from J, with 9 bases between. TCRdb's table, derived via immunoSEQ multiplex PCR, lists solely in-frame clones and lacks some. This sample has some 2,000,000 clones, with approximately 95% found just once. The data derive from a study of shared clonotypes between healthy human individuals. This sequence joins TRBV11-2 and TRBJ1-3, with D hard to call. This clonotype was sampled from a man aged 18 to 29 in good health. The sequencing sample was made of naive CD4+ T cells sorted from blood. Described subset: CD45RA+ positively selected. The CDR3 loop reads CASSPSLTIYF. DNA of the CDR3: TGTGCCAGCAGCCCCTCTTTGACCATATATTTT.